Here is one T cell receptor beta chain with its context. Its matching antigen is unknown. The CDR3 is made up of 13 amino acids. Germline CDR1 and CDR2: SEHNR and FQNEAQ (reference sequence). With V trimmed by 5 bases and J by 6 bases, 7 bases remained unmatched. The data belong to a study of cytomegalovirus exposure and HLA in healthy donors. Points from the study as a whole: When a later analysis was performed, an Asian-associated ancestry cluster reportedly had fewer N-insertions than the roughly 700-donor mean. The listing of about 150 TCR beta chains classed them as cytomegalovirus-associated.

The study ran its PCR with 60 Vbeta and 13 Jbeta primers. This table comes from immunoSEQ multiplex PCR, and its TCRdb copy is limited to in-frame clones, with some not included. This sample's table reports 100,000 to 150,000 clones. Source material: PBMCs. The chain uses TRBV7-9 and TRBJ2-7; TRBD1 matches at 7 bases. The source is a woman aged 40 to 55 in good health and CMV-seropositive. The CDR3 sequence is CASSPATGREQYF. The CDR3 DNA follows: TGTGCCAGCAGCCCGGCGACAGGGCGCGAGCAGTACTTC.